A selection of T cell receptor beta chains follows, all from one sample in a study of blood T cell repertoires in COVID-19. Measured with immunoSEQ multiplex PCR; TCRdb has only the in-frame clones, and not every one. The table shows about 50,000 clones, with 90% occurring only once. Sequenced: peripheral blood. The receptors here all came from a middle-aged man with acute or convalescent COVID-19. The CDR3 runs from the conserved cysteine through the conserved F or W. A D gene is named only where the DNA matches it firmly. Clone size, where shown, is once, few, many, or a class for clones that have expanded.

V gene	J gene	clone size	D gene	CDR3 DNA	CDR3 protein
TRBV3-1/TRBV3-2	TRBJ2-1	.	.	TGTGCCAGCAGCCAAGATCGTGGGGCGTCTTCGCAGTTCTTC	CASSQDRGASSQFF
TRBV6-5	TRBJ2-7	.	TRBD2	TGTGCCAGCTGGACTAGCGGGTACGAGCAGTACTTC	CASWTSGYEQYF
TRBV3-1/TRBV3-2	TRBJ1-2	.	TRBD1	TGTGCCAGCAGCACAGGGGGTGGGAGCTATGGCTACACCTTC	CASSTGGGSYGYTF
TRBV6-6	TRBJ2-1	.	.	TGTGCCAGCAGTTACGAAGAGGGGGGGGTCTACAATGAGCAGTTCTTC	CASSYEEGGVYNEQFF
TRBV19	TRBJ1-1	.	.	TGTGCCAGTAGTGAGATCAGGGGAACTGAAGCTTTCTTT	CASSEIRGTEAFF
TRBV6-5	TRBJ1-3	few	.	TGTGCCAGCGAGATAGGAAACACCATATATTTT	CASEIGNTIYF
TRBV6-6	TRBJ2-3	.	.	TGTGCCAGCAGTCAGAGGAGCTTCAGGGAAGTCACAGATACGCAGTATTTT	CASSQRSFREVTDTQYF
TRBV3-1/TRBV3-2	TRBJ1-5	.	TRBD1	TGTGCCAGCAGCCAGGCAGGGGGCGGTGGCAATCAGCCCCAGCATTTT	CASSQAGGGGNQPQHF
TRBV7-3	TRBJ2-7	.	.	TGTGCCAGCAGCTTAAACGCCGGGTACGAGCAGTACTTC	CASSLNAGYEQYF
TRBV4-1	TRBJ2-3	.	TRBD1	TGCGCCAGCAGTACCGCACAGGGGGCAGATACGCAGTATTTT	CASSTAQGADTQYF
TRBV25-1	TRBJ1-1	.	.	TGTGCCAGCAGGGGAGGAGGGTACACTGAAGCTTTCTTT	CASRGGGYTEAFF
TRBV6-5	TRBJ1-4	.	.	TGTGCCAGCAGTTACTCATGGGGCAGGGCAGGTGAAAAACTGTTTTTT	CASSYSWGRAGEKLFF
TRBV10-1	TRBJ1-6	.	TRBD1	TGCGCCAGCAGTCGGACAGGCGATAATTCACCCCTCCACTTT	CASSRTGDNSPLHF
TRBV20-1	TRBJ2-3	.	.	TGCAGTGCTGTTCGGGTGAATACGCAGTATTTT	CSAVRVNTQYF
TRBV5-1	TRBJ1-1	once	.	TGCGCCAGCAGCTTGGGGACAATCGGAACTGAAGCTTTCTTT	CASSLGTIGTEAFF
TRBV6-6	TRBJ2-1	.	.	TGTGCCAGCAGTTACCTAAGCGGAAGCTCCTACAATGAGCAGTTCTTC	CASSYLSGSSYNEQFF